The TCR beta chain under discussion was sequenced for a study of graft-versus-host responses after intestinal transplantation. The study, taken as a whole, reports: Allografts carried high graft-versus-host to host-versus-graft clonal ratios in patients having graft-donor T cell macrochimerism.

This clone appeared once. The target antigen is unknown. Method: immunoSEQ multiplex PCR; TCRdb's copy keeps in-frame clones and lacks some. The data show more than 85,000 clones, 93% seen once. V shed 5 bases and J 5 bases; nucleotides not matched to a gene: 2. Germline V gene lookup returns CDR1 SEHNR and CDR2 FQNEAQ (reference sequence). This CDR3 comprises 12 residues. The rearrangement uses TRBV7-9 and TRBJ2-7; 8 positions agree with TRBD1. This specimen consisted of unstimulated CD8+ T cells sorted from spleen or lymph node cells, obtained before intestinal transplant. This TCR derives from a human donor who received an intestinal transplant. The CDR3 bases are TGTGCCAGCAGCCCAGGGGGCGACGAGCAGTACTTC. As protein: CASSPGGDEQYF.